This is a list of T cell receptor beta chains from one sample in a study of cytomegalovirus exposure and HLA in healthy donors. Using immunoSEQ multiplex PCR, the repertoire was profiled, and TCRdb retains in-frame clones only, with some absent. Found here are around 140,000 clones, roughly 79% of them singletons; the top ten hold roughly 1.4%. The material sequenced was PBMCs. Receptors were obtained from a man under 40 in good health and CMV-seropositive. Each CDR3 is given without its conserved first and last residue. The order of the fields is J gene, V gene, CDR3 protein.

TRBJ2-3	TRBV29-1	SVARTETDTQY
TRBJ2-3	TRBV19	ASSTRLAGGDAYGTDTQY
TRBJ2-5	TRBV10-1	ASSEGQTGQETQY
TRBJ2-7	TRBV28	ASSPSGTLATYEQY
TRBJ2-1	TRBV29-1	SAHAGSYNEQF
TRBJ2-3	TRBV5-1	ASSFLTDTQY
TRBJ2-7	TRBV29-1	SVPSKGQGANEQY
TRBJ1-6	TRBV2	ASREGGGRSPLH
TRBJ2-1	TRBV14	ASSPLLEPNYNEQF
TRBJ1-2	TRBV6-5	ASSLQGFYGYT
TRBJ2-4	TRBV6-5	ASSPTNENIQY
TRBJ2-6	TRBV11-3	ASRRGQYFSGANVLT
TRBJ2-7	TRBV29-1	SVEAGPTYEQY
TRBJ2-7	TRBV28	ASSPTGPYEQY
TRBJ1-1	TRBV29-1	SVSQSQGTEAF
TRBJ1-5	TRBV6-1	ASTEFGQVNQPQH
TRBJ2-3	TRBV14	ASSPKSGLASADTQY
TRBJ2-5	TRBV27	ASSWDRVAETQY
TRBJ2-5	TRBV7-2	ASSGRLAGGQETQY
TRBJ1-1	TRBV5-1	ASSLVQGGTEAF
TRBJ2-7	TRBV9	ASSTQDRGQDEQY
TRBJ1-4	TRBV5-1	ASSPNGGGNEKLF
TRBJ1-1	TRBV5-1	ASSLGQGGTEAF
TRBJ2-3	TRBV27	ASSLSWTSDTWGTDTQY
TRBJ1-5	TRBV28	ASSPQRNQPQH
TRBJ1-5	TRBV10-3	AISQGGESQPQH
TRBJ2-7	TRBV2	ASSASGRRGSYEQY
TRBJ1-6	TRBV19	ASSITGYDSPLH
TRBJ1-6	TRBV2	ASEPYYNSPLH
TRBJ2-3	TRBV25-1	ASSWDSDTDTQY
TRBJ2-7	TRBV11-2	ASSSPRGSGYEQY
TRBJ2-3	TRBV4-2	ASSLNPGRGTTDTQY
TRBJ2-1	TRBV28	ASSFGGLDNEQF
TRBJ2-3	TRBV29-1	SVEGQGPTDTQY
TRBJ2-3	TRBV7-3	ASSLDGSRRTDTQY
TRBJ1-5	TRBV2	ASTGQSGQPQH
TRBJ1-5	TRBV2	ASSAGQLLQPQH
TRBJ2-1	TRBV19	ASTGRGGRGSYNEQF
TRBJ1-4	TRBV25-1	ASSEYRGAREKLF
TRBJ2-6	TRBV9	ASSVGQRSYNSGANVLT
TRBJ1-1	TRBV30	AWSVQAFATPEAF
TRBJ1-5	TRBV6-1	ASSPARVDQPQH
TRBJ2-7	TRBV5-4	ASSCEERRDSYEQY
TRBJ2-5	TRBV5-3	ARSLRLGGGPRRETQY
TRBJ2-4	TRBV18	ASSPQAGAKNIQY
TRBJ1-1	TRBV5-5	ASSRWTGFTEAF
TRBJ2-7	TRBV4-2	ASSLGQSSYEQY
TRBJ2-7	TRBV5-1	ASSLPEGGRATSSYEQY
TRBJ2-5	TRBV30	AWSVLLEETQY
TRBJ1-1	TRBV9	ASSVGGTEAF
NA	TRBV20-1	SARDFYEQY
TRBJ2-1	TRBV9	ASSAAQQGGEQF